This T cell receptor (beta chain) was observed in a study of PD-L1 blockade in urothelial cancer. Study-wide results and caveats: Survival was better when pretreatment blood TCR clonality fell below the median.

CDR1 and CDR2 from the germline V gene are LNHNV and YYDKDF (reference sequence). The CDR3 is 12 residues long. V lost 5 bases and J 7 bases, leaving 9 bases between the germline ends. The time point denotes: peripheral blood 6 weeks after treatment start. To note about this clone: Antigen unknown.

Every PCR received spiked-in synthetic TCR analog templates. The protocol was immunoSEQ multiplex PCR, while the TCRdb copy is restricted to in-frame clones and leaves out a portion. Found here are 40,000 or so clones, more than 75% of them singletons; the top ten hold about 13%. The clonotype comes from a man aged 60-69 years with urothelial cancer. The material sequenced was PBMCs, taken around atezolizumab (anti-PD-L1) treatment. The V call is TRBV15, the J call TRBJ2-1; no reliable D call. CDR3 amino acids: CATSPRWNEQFF. The CDR3 DNA is TGTGCCACCAGCCCACGGTGGAATGAGCAGTTCTTC.